This T cell receptor (beta chain) was recorded in a study of shared clonotypes between healthy human individuals (TCRdb year 2020). At the level of the whole study: A couple of women and three men aged 18 to 49 years were included in the cohort. For each donor, CD4 naive and CD4 memory were each given three plates, CD8 naive was given two plates, and CD8 memory was given one plate. The study deeply sequenced blood TCR repertoires of about 5 healthy adults to estimate repertoire size and the extent of clonotype sharing between individuals. To increase sequencing depth and limit assay-specific biases, different laboratories used diverse techniques to prepare libraries and sequence TCR repertoires. Each donor's leukapheresis produced roughly between roughly 0.85 and 9.5 billion PBMCs. Overall results and qualifications from the work: Compared with non-shared clonotypes, the clonotypes found in all four sorted-subset donors had higher generation probabilities. Pairwise subsampling led to the expectation that sequencing depth would affect the degree of clonotype sharing among donors. Across a handful of donors, approximately 5% of naive CD4, roughly 3.4% of naive CD8, 2% to 2.5% of memory CD4, and approximately 0.4% of memory CD8 clonotypes were shared. Even with the large sequencing depth, rarefaction of the sorted-subset datasets indicated that sequencing was incomplete. Because the study included only a small number of donors, the genetic and exposure-history diversity represented was limited. Sampling was restricted to blood, and TCR repertoires in tissues likely differ from the TCR repertoires found in blood. Naive subsets generally had larger estimated clonotype richness than memory subsets did.

The CDR1 and CDR2 encoded by the germline V gene are SGHRS and YFSETQ. From the cysteine through the phenylalanine, the CDR3 covers 15 amino acids. CDR3 DNA only is kept here, 45 bases in frame from base 1. V and J lose 0 bases and 0 bases, and a span of 9 bases separates them. Donors were healthy HIV-negative adults with no recently reported acute infections or vaccinations. Every donor was a Caucasian adult residing in Nashville, Tennessee, USA. CD4+ T cells were enriched through magnetic negative selection, after which naive cells were positively selected on CD45RA and the remaining negative fraction served as the memory subset. Blood was collected by leukapheresis, and PBMCs were isolated by Ficoll-Histopaque density gradient centrifugation and then cryopreserved in liquid nitrogen vapor phase. Analytical flow cytometry was used to check the purity and quantity of every magnetically sorted T cell population. Each sorted fraction had its genomic DNA isolated and then quantified by UV absorbance on a Nanodrop 2000c.

TCR CDR3 regions were amplified from genomic DNA by multiplex PCR using the deep immunoSEQ assay. Extracted genomic DNA from each cell subset was spread evenly across all wells of several immunoSEQ 96-well plates, with each plate serving as a replicate. For sorted subsets, each replicate PCR was loaded with approximately 200 ng genomic DNA, equivalent to 30,000 or so T cell genomes. The purified libraries were quantified using a Qubit 3.0 fluorometer, sized with a Bioanalyzer 2100, and then quantified again using the KAPA Library Quantification kit. Every immunoSEQ 96-well plate was sequenced on a dedicated single-read 150-cycle Illumina NextSeq 550 flow cell. Under the source paper's analysis protocol: Because only junctional sequences without quality scores were contained in the immunoSEQ output, filtering matching that applied to full-length reads could not be performed. Sequences were annotated with PyIR, a Python wrapper for IgBLAST v1.9, using IMGT germline references to assign V/J genes and CDR3. Reads were filtered out if the reads had weak V/J assignments (E-value above 1e-6), no CDR3, stop codons, out-of-frame junctions, or ambiguous translated residues. V3J clonotypes were defined by identical inferred V gene, J gene, and CDR3 amino acid sequence. Percentage overlap between repertoires was calculated by dividing the number of shared unique clonotypes by the size of the smaller repertoire. Richness of each repertoire was evaluated using RTK rarefaction, the Chao1 estimator, and Recon v2.1 estimates of unobserved clonotypes. Generation probabilities for all TCRbeta clonotypes obtained by the gDNA method from a handful of donors were computed using OLGA. Held by TCRdb, this immuneACCESS table contains in-frame sequences only and omits some clones. Under half of the omission traces to an unresolved V gene where checked; the cause of the rest is unknown. That table gives V, J and clone size, and the DNA gave D and trimming. The sample table records about 1 million clones; about 76% of these occur just once. The top ten constitute 1.4% to 1.5% of the sample.

In its sample, this clone was seen once. The specificity of this receptor is unknown. No base qualities exist here, and no much larger clone lies one base off it. The sequenced material came from memory CD4+ T cells sorted from blood. The meaning of the sample's cell subset or site label: CD45RA-negative fraction. The rearrangement combines TRBV5-1 with TRBJ1-1; the D gene remains uncertain. This clonotype was obtained from a man younger than 35 in good health. This receptor carries the CDR3 CASSLDGIMNTEAFF. The nucleotides are TGCGCCAGCAGCTTGGATGGGATTATGAACACTGAAGCTTTCTTT.